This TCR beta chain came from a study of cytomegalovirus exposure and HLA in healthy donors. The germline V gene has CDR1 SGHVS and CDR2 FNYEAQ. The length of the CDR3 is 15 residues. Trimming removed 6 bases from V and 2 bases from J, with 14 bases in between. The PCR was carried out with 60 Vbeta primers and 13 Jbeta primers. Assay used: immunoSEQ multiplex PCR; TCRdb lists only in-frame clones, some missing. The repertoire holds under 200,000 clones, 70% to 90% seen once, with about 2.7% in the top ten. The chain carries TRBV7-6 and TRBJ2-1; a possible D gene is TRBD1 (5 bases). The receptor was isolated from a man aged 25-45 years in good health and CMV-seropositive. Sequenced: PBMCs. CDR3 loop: CASSSTGPPYNEQFF. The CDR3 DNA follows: TGTGCCAGCAGTTCAACAGGTCCCCCCTACAATGAGCAGTTCTTC.